This paragraph reports one T cell receptor (beta chain). Its specificity is unknown. Other DNA variants within this sample encode the same CDR3. These data originate in a study of shared clonotypes between healthy human individuals. General study results and limits: Clonotypes that were shared across a handful of donors made up around 4.6% of naive CD4 clonotypes. With few donors, the genetic and exposure-history diversity represented was limited.

CD45RA-negative memory and CD45RA+ naive subsets were split from the CD4+ cells. This table comes from immunoSEQ multiplex PCR, and its TCRdb copy is limited to in-frame clones, with some not included. The sample lists about 2 million clones; 85% to 95% were seen once. The CDR3 loop spans 14 amino acids. Trimming removed 5 bases from V and 2 bases from J, with 12 bases in between. Germline V CDR1 and CDR2: SEHNR, FQNEAQ (reference sequence). This chain links TRBV7-9 with TRBJ1-1; possible D gene TRBD1, 6 bases. Sequences were obtained from naive CD4+ T cells sorted from blood. Subset noted: CD45RA+ positively selected. This clonotype originated in a young man in good health. The CDR3 sequence is CASSRQQGNTEAFF. The CDR3, as DNA: TGTGCCAGCAGCCGGCAACAGGGAAACACTGAAGCTTTCTTT.